The TCR beta chain described here comes from a study of T cells after yellow fever vaccination (dated by TCRdb to about 2019). In the study overall: The SMART-Seq v4 Ultra Low Input RNA kit was used to prepare libraries from fractions with low cell numbers. Two healthy male donors made up the cohort, one aged 18 to 30 years and the other aged 30 to 40 years. Blood samples were taken at several timepoints before and after primary and secondary immunization, and bulk PBMC replicates and cell subsets were isolated. To track T-cell clones before and after primary and booster YFV17D yellow fever vaccination, bulk TCR alpha and beta repertoires were sequenced longitudinally. Results the study describes overall, beyond this receptor: Most clones expanded after primary vaccination were re-detected after the booster (almost 98% of CD4 and around nine tenths of CD8), suggesting broad memory maintenance. The study included only a couple of donors, which limits how far the findings can be generalized. FACS-sorted repertoires could contain abundant contaminating clonotypes from the bulk population, so computational filtering was required. Compared with the primary T-cell response, the secondary T-cell response was faster but weaker, reaching its peak on day 5 rather than on day 15. A small fraction of clonotypes showed up in both the CD4 and CD8 compartments, probably as a result of convergent recombination.

The meaning of the sample's treatment or condition label: live attenuated yellow fever vaccine strain. Two biological replicates of bulk PBMCs were collected at each blood-draw timepoint. PBMCs were isolated from peripheral blood using a standard Ficoll-Paque protocol. TriZol was used to extract RNA from bulk PBMCs, from CD4 and CD8 fractions, and from dextramer-positive and dextramer-negative fractions. TCR cDNA was synthesized by 5'RACE template switching, through which a universal primer site and unique molecular identifiers were introduced. Priming for cDNA synthesis came from both the TCR alpha and TCR beta constant segments. Libraries were amplified in two PCR steps, with sample barcodes and sequencing adapters added in the second step. Libraries were sequenced on Illumina HiSeq 2500 (2x100 bp) or NovaSeq (2x150 bp). As for how the authors treated the data: MIGEC handled demultiplexing of reads and collapsing into UMI consensus sequences, while MiXCR performed V(D)J alignment. Using edgeR on replicate PBMC samples, clonotypes were called vaccine-responding if FDR was below 0.01 and the log2 fold change was above 5 up to day 15. CD4 or CD8 identity was assigned to each bulk clonotype according to whether the clonotype was present at higher abundance in the sequenced CD4 repertoire or the sequenced CD8 repertoire. TCRdb passed the public sequencing reads through fastp at Q25 and MiXCR, retaining productive beta sequences. Under each unique CDR3 protein, matching rows form one entry showing the most common genes and DNA. TCRdb's processing, not the study's, gives the V and J calls here. The sample contains 350,000 to 450,000 distinct CDR3 sequences, roughly 6.1% of them found a single time. Approximately 16% of the sample is taken by the ten largest.

CDR1 is given as SGDLS and CDR2 as YYNGEE, both from the germline V gene. From cysteine to phenylalanine, the CDR3 is 14 amino acids long. The sequence is cut down to CDR3 DNA, 42 bases in frame from base 1. From V the trimming removes 3 bases and from J it removes 7 bases, while the gene matches leave 9 bases of the junction unaccounted for. Worth noting for this clonotype: This clone's antigen is unknown. Base-call qualities are not available, and no considerably larger clone is one nucleotide away.

The sample was PBMCs, taken 5 days after the yellow fever booster vaccination. The sequence was obtained from a man aged 25-45 years who received the YFV17D yellow fever vaccine. The chain employs TRBV9 and TRBJ1-2, and TRBD1 aligns with 7 junction nucleotides. The CDR3 amino acid sequence is: CASSAMDRKSGYTF. The nucleotide sequence is given as TGTGCCAGCAGCGCTATGGACAGGAAGTCTGGCTACACCTTC.